The 3 T cell receptor beta chains in this list originate from one sample, sequenced in a study of T cell responses to AZD1222 COVID-19 vaccine. Clones were sequenced by immunoSEQ multiplex PCR, and TCRdb holds only the in-frame ones, with some missing. The data contain over 65,000 clones, over 80% of them singletons. The material was peripheral blood, obtained on day 0 of AZD1222 vaccination. Source of these receptors: an adult in good health.

J is TRBJ2-2 and V is TRBV7-6; 12 bases agree with TRBD2. Germline trimming cut 4 bases from V and 6 bases from J; bases unmatched to any gene: 3. The CDR3 runs to 15 residues. Germline CDR1 is SGHVS and CDR2 is FNYEAQ. CDR3 loop: CASSYTSGGPGELFF. CDR3 DNA sequence: TGTGCCAGCAGCTACACTAGCGGGGGGCCCGGGGAGCTGTTTTTT.

This clone was found once. The gene calls are TRBV7-6 and TRBJ2-5; TRBD2 aligns across 7 bases. Trimming removed 3 bases from V and 5 bases from J; junction bases left unmatched: 0. The CDR3 spans 12 residues. Germline V gene data show CDR1 as SGHVS and CDR2 as FNYEAQ. The DNA of the CDR3 is TGTGCCAGCAGCTTTAGCGGGGAGACCCAGTACTTC. This codes for CASSFSGETQYF.

This rearrangement joins TRBV15 to TRBJ1-2, with 11 bases aligning to TRBD1. V shed 2 bases and J 6 bases; nucleotides not matched to a gene: 2. This CDR3 contains 14 residues. The germline V gene encodes CDR1 LNHNV and CDR2 YYDKDF (reference sequence). Written as DNA, the CDR3 is TGTGCCACCAGCAGAAGGGACAGGGGGGATGGCTACACCTTC. Protein: CATSRRDRGDGYTF.